This T cell receptor (beta chain) was retrieved from a study of blood T cell repertoires in COVID-19. CDR1 and CDR2 (germline): SGHRS, YFSETQ. J was trimmed by 2 bases and V by 4 bases; bases with no gene match: 16. This CDR3 has 19 amino acids. Authors' processing steps: Scientists estimated how many nucleated cells there were by amplifying reference gene primers. Assay used: immunoSEQ multiplex PCR; TCRdb lists only in-frame clones, some missing. D and trimming were read from the DNA, whereas the V and J calls and clone size are those reported in that table. The sample holds tens of thousands of clones, approximately 79% seen once.

This TCR was sampled from a human donor with acute or convalescent COVID-19. The donor label of this sample is uncertain. Sequencing was performed on peripheral blood. The chain uses TRBV5-1 and TRBJ2-5; 11 positions agree with TRBD2. CDR3 protein: CASSPRTGPGLAAQETQYF. The CDR3 nucleotides are TGCGCCAGCAGCCCACGGACAGGGCCGGGACTAGCGGCACAAGAGACCCAGTACTTC.